Reported below is one T cell receptor (beta chain). The data derive from a study of blood T cell repertoires in COVID-19. V trimming: 2 bases; J trimming: 6 bases; junction bases outside the gene matches: 6. CDR3 length equals 14 residues. The germline gives CDR1 MNHEY, CDR2 SVGAGI. In the original processing: Amplification of reference gene primers provided the estimated nucleated cell counts. The table came from immunoSEQ multiplex PCR; TCRdb's copy has only in-frame clones and leaves some out. V and J calls and clone size are given by that table; D and trimming were obtained from the DNA. The data hold 70,000 to 95,000 clones, with about 80% observed a single time.

The chain recombines TRBV6-5 with TRBJ2-7; 8 nucleotides agree with TRBD1. The sample consisted of peripheral blood. This TCR derives from a woman aged 40-49 years with active or convalescent COVID-19. DNA of the CDR3: TGTGCCAGCAGTTACAGGTCCACAGGGGGCGAGCAGTACTTC. This translates into CASSYRSTGGEQYF.